Following are 26 T cell receptor beta chains from one sample sequenced in a study of T cell clonality in common variable immunodeficiency. Study results and limitations: Common variable immunodeficiency TCR beta sequences reportedly had fewer deletions and N-nucleotide insertions.

Sequenced by immunoSEQ multiplex PCR; TCRdb stores in-frame clones only, minus some. The sample was found to contain approximately 29,000 clones, and every one recurs. No cognate antigen is known for these TCRs. The sample was peripheral blood mononuclear cells. The receptors come from a human donor with common variable immunodeficiency.

Notes on this clone: The CDR3 extends 3 residues past the end of the read, so its final part is completed from the germline J gene. The chain links TRBV7-2 to TRBJ2-7; D remains unclear. This CDR3 has 14 residues. Trimming took 4 bases from V and 5 from J, leaving 15 bases between them. The V gene's germline CDR1 is SGHTA and CDR2 FQGNSA. CDR3 residues: CASSSPVGWDEQYF. The sequenced CDR3 bases are TGTGCCAGCAGCTCCCCCGTAGGGTGGGACGAG.

Details on this clone: Read data end 3 residues before the CDR3 end; the end is taken from the germline J gene. This chain joins TRBV13 and TRBJ2-5, with TRBD2 as a possible D gene (6 bases). V gave up 5 bases and J gave up 0 bases, with 31 bases separating them. The CDR3 has 21 residues. From germline, CDR1 is PRHDT and CDR2 FYEKMQ (reference sequence). The CDR3 bases that were read are TGTGCCAGCAGCACCCCGTCCGGGGCTAGCGCCCTCACTGGGTACCAAGAGACC. It yields the protein CASSTPSGASALTGYQET. The entire CDR3 sequence reads CASSTPSGASALTGYQETQYF. Based on the CDR3 plus reference TRBV13 and TRBJ2-5, the full variable domain is AAGVIQSPRHLIKEKRETATLKCYPIPRHDTVYWYQQGPGQDPQFLISFYEKMQSDKGSIPDRFSAQQFSDYHSELNMSSLELGDSALYFCASSTPSGASALTGYQETQYFGPGTRLLVL.

With regard to this clone: The read stops 3 residues short of the end of the CDR3; the missing end is completed from the germline J gene. This chain links TRBV19 with TRBJ1-5, with a tentative D call TRBD1 (6 bases). Between the trimmed V and J ends, which lost 0 bases and 2 bases, there was a span of 8 bases. Per the germline V gene, CDR1 is LNHDA and CDR2 is SQIVND (reference sequence). This CDR3 spans 15 amino acids. CDR3 DNA, as far as it was read: TGTGCCAGTAGTATAGACAGGGGAGGCAATCAGCCC. Its protein product is CASSIDRGGNQP. The whole CDR3 region reads CASSIDRGGNQPQHF.

On this clone itself: The read terminates 3 residues ahead of where the CDR3 ends, so the germline J gene completes it. V gene TRBV6-1 combines with J gene TRBJ1-6; the D is unclear. Germline values: CDR1 MNHNS, CDR2 SASEGT. V lost 3 bases and J lost 7, with 4 bases in between. The CDR3 is 12 amino acids. The CDR3 region is CASSDGNSPLHF. CDR3 bases read: TGTGCCAGCAGTGACGGGAATTCACCC.

About this clone itself: The read ends 3 residues early relative to the CDR3; the germline J gene fills the gap. The chain has TRBV5-1 and TRBJ2-7; 7 bases line up with TRBD2. This CDR3 region has 15 residues. V dropped 4 bases and J dropped 5; count of bases not matched to a gene: 12. The germline CDR1 and CDR2 sequences are SGHRS and YFSETQ. The CDR3 DNA, read in part, is TGCGCCAGCAGCCCCGAGCGGGGCCGGATCAACGAG. Translation gives CASSPERGRINE. The whole CDR3 region reads CASSPERGRINEQYF.

This clone was recorded a few times. The read is 3 residues too short to cover the CDR3 end, so that end is filled in from the germline J gene. The chain links TRBV7-2 to TRBJ1-2, with 8 nucleotides matching TRBD1. Germline V gene sequence: CDR1 SGHTA, CDR2 FQGNSA. J was trimmed by 5 bases and V by 3 bases; bases with no gene match: 8. CDR3 length: 15 residues. CDR3 bases read: TGTGCCAGCAGCTTGCCTCGGACAGGGTGGTATGGC. Its protein is CASSLPRTGWYG. The full CDR3 protein reads CASSLPRTGWYGYTF.

This clone has a handful of counts. The sequenced fragment ends 3 residues before the CDR3 boundary, so the rest is inferred from the germline J gene. The chain is built from TRBV7-9 and TRBJ2-7; 8 nucleotides align to TRBD1. The CDR3 runs to 15 residues. V shed 7 bases, J shed 1 base, and the junction held 9 bases outside the gene matches. The germline V gene has CDR1 SEHNR and CDR2 FQNEAQ (reference sequence). The CDR3 DNA, read in part, is TGTGCCAGCACCTCGAGGACAGGGAGTTCCTACGAG. This codes for CASTSRTGSSYE. The whole CDR3 region reads CASTSRTGSSYEQYF.

This clone has only a few counts. The read ends 3 residues shy of where the CDR3 ends; the end is completed using the germline J gene. V gene TRBV5-1 combines with J gene TRBJ2-7; D perhaps matches TRBD2 (5 bases). Deletions cut 0 bases from V and 2 bases from J, with 12 bases between. The V gene's germline CDR1 is SGHRS and CDR2 YFSETQ. This CDR3 comprises 15 residues. The CDR3 region is CASSLEASPPYEQYF. Partial CDR3 DNA: TGCGCCAGCAGCTTGGAGGCTAGCCCCCCCTACGAG.

This clone was detected only a few times. The part of the CDR3 DNA that was read is TGTGCCAGCAGTGAAGGACAGGGTCATCGACCTGAA. It yields the protein CASSEGQGHRPE. The whole CDR3 is CASSEGQGHRPEAFF. The rearrangement links TRBV6-1 to TRBJ1-1; 7 bases map to TRBD1. Read sequence stops 3 residues before the CDR3 end, and the germline J gene provides the missing end. The germline V gene has CDR1 MNHNS and CDR2 SASEGT. The CDR3 sequence is 15 residues long. J was trimmed by 6 bases and V by 1 base; bases with no gene match: 8.

Points on this clone: One end of the junction does not line up with germline, which may come from a read error. The read ends 3 residues shy of where the CDR3 ends; the end is completed using the germline J gene. The chain employs TRBV7-7 and TRBJ2-3, with 9 nucleotides matching TRBD2. Germline CDR1 reads SSHAT; CDR2 reads FNYEAQ (reference sequence). This CDR3 spans 15 amino acids. CDR3 bases read: TGTGCTAGCAGCCCGGGACTAGCTCCCACAGATACG. Translating gives CASSPGLAPTDT. In full, the CDR3 is CASSPGLAPTDTQYF.

On this clone itself: The missing CDR3 end, 3 residues past where the read stops, is filled in from the germline J gene. The chain has TRBV19 and TRBJ2-7, with TRBD1 matching over 8 bases. Germline trimming cut 6 bases from V and 1 base from J; bases unmatched to any gene: 8. CDR3 length equals 15 residues. The germline V gene encodes CDR1 LNHDA and CDR2 SQIVND (reference sequence). The CDR3 sequence is CASSKDRGGSYEQYF. CDR3 bases read: TGTGCCAGTAGCAAAGACAGGGGTGGTTCCTACGAG.

The table lists this clone with a few counts. The sequenced fragment ends 3 residues before the CDR3 boundary, so the rest is inferred from the germline J gene. The rearrangement uses TRBV6-2 or TRBV6-3 and TRBJ2-1, with 9 positions matching TRBD2. The CDR3 consists of 15 residues. V trimming: 8 bases; J trimming: 2 bases; junction bases outside the gene matches: 7. Germline values: CDR1 MNHEY, CDR2 SVGEGT. The sequenced part of the CDR3 DNA is TGTGCCAGCGGGAAGACTAGCGGAGCCTACAATGAG. Translation: CASGKTSGAYNE. The whole CDR3 protein is CASGKTSGAYNEQFF.

For this clone: Read coverage stops 3 residues before the CDR3 terminus; the germline J gene supplies the remainder. This chain joins TRBV2 and TRBJ1-1; D unresolved. Between the trimmed V and J ends, which lost 6 bases and 1 base, there was a span of 3 bases. The CDR3 covers 11 residues. Germline CDR1 SNHLY, CDR2 FYNNEI. The sequenced CDR3 bases are TGTGCCAGCAGAGCGAACACTGAA. Protein: CASRANTE. The whole CDR3 is CASRANTEAFF.

Regarding this clone: The sequence runs out 3 residues before the end of the CDR3; the remainder is reconstructed from the germline J gene. This chain links TRBV7-9 with TRBJ2-3; TRBD2 agrees at 7 bases. The CDR3 loop spans 14 amino acids. Germline assignment: CDR1 SEHNR and CDR2 FQNEAQ (reference sequence). Unmatched junction bases numbered 7, after V lost 4 bases and J lost 6 bases. The CDR3 sequence: CASSSRLAPDTQYF. Incomplete CDR3 DNA: TGTGCCAGCAGCTCCCGACTAGCCCCGGATACG. Full variable domain (missing parts from reference TRBV7-9 and TRBJ2-3): DTGVSQNPRHKITKRGQNVTFRCDPISEHNRLYWYRQTLGQGPEFLTYFQNEAQLEKSRLLSDRFSAERPKGSFSTLEIQRTEQGDSAMYLCASSSRLAPDTQYFGPGTRLTVL.

A few counts support this clone. The CDR3 end is not reached by the read, which stops 3 residues before it; the germline J gene fills it in. The V call is TRBV6-2 or TRBV6-3, the J call TRBJ1-6; tentative D call: TRBD1 (6 bases). Trimming shortened V by 5 bases and J by 8 bases, and 16 bases separated the two germline ends. CDR3 length equals 15 residues. CDR1 and CDR2 (germline): MNHEY, SVGEGT. This CDR3 is CASSHRAGRHSPLHF. The DNA read from the CDR3 is TGTGCCAGCAGTCACAGGGCAGGGCGTCATTCACCC.

On this clone itself: Read sequence stops 3 residues before the CDR3 end, and the germline J gene provides the missing end. This chain connects TRBV5-6 to TRBJ2-7; D could derive from TRBD1 or TRBD2 (5 bases each). Trimming took 5 bases from V and 4 from J, leaving 13 bases between them. Germline V gene data show CDR1 as SGHDT and CDR2 as YYEEEE. This CDR3 is built from 13 residues. CDR3 protein: CASSPGSGYEQYF. The DNA read from the CDR3 is TGTGCCAGCAGTCCAGGGTCGGGATACGAG.

On this clone: Read data end 3 residues before the CDR3 end; the end is taken from the germline J gene. V is TRBV5-1 and J is TRBJ1-2; TRBD1 matches 8 bases. The CDR3 contains 16 residues. Germline loops: CDR1 SGHRS, CDR2 YFSETQ. The part of the CDR3 DNA that was read is TGCGCCAGCAGCTACGCCAGCACAGGACAGGGCGACGGC. It yields the protein CASSYASTGQGDG. The full CDR3 reads CASSYASTGQGDGYTF.

To note about this clone: The read halts 3 residues ahead of the CDR3 end, with the missing end drawn from the germline J gene. V gene TRBV7-6 combines with J gene TRBJ2-1; the D gene is possibly TRBD1 (6 bases). In germline, CDR1 is SGHVS, CDR2 FNYEAQ. Trimming pared 3 bases from V and 3 bases from J, leaving 12 bases between. This CDR3 spans 15 amino acids. The part of the CDR3 DNA that was read is TGTGCCAGCAGCTTGGACAGAGGCCACTACAATGAG. This gives the protein CASSLDRGHYNE. The full-length CDR3 reads as CASSLDRGHYNEQFF.

In its sample, this clone was seen a few times. The observed sequence ends 3 residues before the CDR3 terminus, with the missing tail filled in from the germline J gene. The gene calls are TRBV7-9 and TRBJ2-1, with D uncertain. Trimming shortened V by 1 base and J by 8 bases, and 9 bases separated the two germline ends. Looked up from germline, CDR1 is SEHNR and CDR2 is FQNEAQ (reference sequence). CDR3 length equals 13 residues. The CDR3 bases that were read are TGTGCCAGCAGCTTAGACAGCTGGTATGAG. It codes for CASSLDSWYE. The CDR3, in full, reads CASSLDSWYEQFF.

A word on this clone: Read sequence stops 3 residues before the CDR3 end, and the germline J gene provides the missing end. This chain links TRBV6-1 with TRBJ2-7; TRBD1 aligns across 9 bases. The V segment lost 4 bases and the J segment 1 base; nucleotides outside the gene matches: 5. Germline-derived CDR1 and CDR2 are MNHNS and SASEGT. CDR3 length: 15 residues. CDR3: CASSGGQGRSYEQYF. The sequenced part of the CDR3 DNA is TGTGCCAGCAGTGGAGGACAGGGGAGATCCTACGAG.

A remark on this clone: The missing CDR3 end, 3 residues past where the read stops, is filled in from the germline J gene. This chain uses TRBV6-4 with TRBJ1-1; TRBD1 might be the D (5 bases). Trimming removed 5 bases from V and 7 bases from J, with 14 bases in between. CDR3 length: 13 amino acids. Germline assignment: CDR1 MRHNA and CDR2 SNTAGT. CDR3 amino acids: CASSPQGGSEAFF. The sequenced part of the CDR3 DNA is TGTGCCAGCAGTCCCCAGGGAGGGAGTGAA.

As concerns this clone: The CDR3 goes on 3 residues after the read ends, and that part is filled in from the germline J gene. This rearrangement joins TRBV19 to TRBJ2-7; D is perhaps TRBD2 (6 bases). V was shortened by 7 bases and J by 3 bases, with 7 bases between the two germline ends. The CDR3 totals 11 residues. The germline CDR1 and CDR2 sequences are LNHDA and SQIVND (reference sequence). CDR3 region: CASTGGYEQYF. The sequenced part of the CDR3 DNA is TGTGCCAGTACCGGGGGCTACGAG.

This clone came up many times. The read ends 3 residues shy of where the CDR3 ends; the end is completed using the germline J gene. The chain couples TRBV18 to TRBJ1-1; the D is unclear. V was pared by 3 bases and J by 1 base, with 9 bases between. The germline V gene has CDR1 KGHSH and CDR2 LQKENI. The CDR3 covers 14 residues. The CDR3 DNA, read in part, is TGTGCCAGCTCACCCCCGGTGCCGAACACTGAA. This translates into CASSPPVPNTE. The CDR3 in full is CASSPPVPNTEAFF.

Comments on this clone: The read gets to within 3 residues of the CDR3 end, and the germline J gene fills in the rest. The chain couples TRBV7-6 to TRBJ2-7, with 7 bases matching TRBD1. The CDR3 is made up of 14 amino acids. The germline gives CDR1 SGHVS, CDR2 FNYEAQ. Trimming took 6 bases from V and 3 from J; bases not matched to a gene: 8. The part of the CDR3 DNA that was read is TGTGCCAGCAGTTCAACCGACAGGGACTACGAG. Translating gives CASSSTDRDYE. The CDR3 as a whole reads CASSSTDRDYEQYF.

As concerns this clone: The CDR3 end falls 3 residues outside the read, so it is completed with the germline J gene. The V and J genes are TRBV7-3 and TRBJ1-6, with 8 positions matching TRBD1. With V trimmed by 3 bases and J by 7 bases, 5 bases remained unmatched. CDR1 and CDR2 from the germline V gene are SGHTA and FQGTGA. The CDR3 contains 15 residues. The CDR3 DNA, read in part, is TGTGCCAGCAGCTTGGGCGGGACAGGAAATTCACCC. This translates into CASSLGGTGNSP. In full, the CDR3 is CASSLGGTGNSPLHF.

This clone was picked up a small number of times. The CDR3 goes on 3 residues after the read ends, and that part is filled in from the germline J gene. V gene TRBV18 combines with J gene TRBJ2-3, with 8 nucleotides matching TRBD2. Per germline, CDR1 KGHSH and CDR2 LQKENI. The CDR3 extends over 17 amino acids. The V and J ends lost 3 bases and 3 bases, in that order; junction bases with no gene match: 11. The CDR3: CASSPKGPGGPTDTQYF. The CDR3 DNA, read in part, is TGTGCCAGCTCACCCAAGGGACCGGGGGGGCCGACAGATACG.